Shown below are 29 T cell receptor beta chains from a single sample sequenced in a study of T cells in Graves' hyperthyroidism and ophthalmopathy. TCR beta CDR3 regions were amplified from RNA transcripts. The study used the HTBI primer set for a first-round RT-PCR of the TCR CDR3. TCRdb called the multiplex PCR reads again in MiXCR, with one record for every CDR3 protein. Here the sample spans some 650,000 distinct CDR3 sequences, more than 15% being singletons. The sequenced material came from blood. These TCRs come from a woman between 35 and 50 years old with Graves' ophthalmopathy.

This clonotype was detected many times. The CDR3: CAWSKKQGMETQYF. The CDR3 region has the DNA TGTGCCTGGAGTAAGAAACAGGGAATGGAGACCCAGTACTTC. The chain carries TRBV30 and TRBJ2-5; tentative D call: TRBD1 (6 bases). Germline CDR1 and CDR2: GTSNPN and SVGIG (reference sequence). V lost 2 bases to trimming and J lost 5 bases, with 15 bases between them. This CDR3 region has 14 residues. Full variable domain (missing parts from reference TRBV30 and TRBJ2-5): SQTIHQWPATLVQPVGSPLSLECTVEGTSNPNLYWYRQAAGRGLQLLFYSVGIGQISSEVPQNLSASRPQDRQFILSSKKLLLSDSGFYLCAWSKKQGMETQYFGPGTRLLVL.

This clonotype was seen a few times. The rearrangement uses TRBV7-9 and TRBJ2-2, with 9 bases identical to TRBD1. The CDR3 loop spans 16 amino acids. CDR1 is SEHNR and CDR2 is FQNEAQ in the germline V gene (reference sequence). The trim removed 6 bases at V and 2 bases at J, leaving 7 bases unmatched. The CDR3 is CASRIDRGVNTGELFF. The CDR3 coding sequence is TGTGCCAGCAGGATCGACAGGGGGGTAAACACCGGGGAGCTGTTTTTT.

The chain is built from TRBV7-9 and TRBJ2-2; D gene uncertain. The CDR3 spans 13 residues. Germline assignment: CDR1 SEHNR and CDR2 FQNEAQ (reference sequence). The V and J ends lost 4 bases and 5 bases respectively, with 8 bases between them. The CDR3 is CASSSVGTGELFF. The CDR3 nucleotides are TGTGCCAGCAGCTCAGTGGGTACCGGGGAGCTGTTTTTT.

This clonotype was observed many times. The V gene is TRBV2, the J gene TRBJ1-5; no clear D gene. Trimming pared 2 bases from V and 2 bases from J, leaving 4 bases between. The CDR3 contains 13 residues. CDR1 is SNHLY, CDR2 FYNNEI, per germline. CDR3 sequence: CASSERGNQPQHF. The CDR3 DNA sequence: TGTGCCAGCAGTGAAAGGGGCAATCAGCCCCAGCATTTT.

J is TRBJ1-1 and V is TRBV7-9; perhaps TRBD1 as D (6 bases). Trimming removed 10 bases at V and 7 bases at J, with 22 bases between. Germline-derived CDR1 and CDR2 are SEHNR and FQNEAQ (reference sequence). This CDR3 region has 14 residues. The CDR3 DNA is TGTGCCACCCTTCTTGGAGGGGGGCGGGTTGAAGCTTTCTTT. Amino acids: CATLLGGGRVEAFF.

The gene calls are TRBV2 and TRBJ2-3; D gene unclear. V lost 4 bases, J lost 4 bases, and 9 bases lay in between. The CDR3 spans 13 residues. The germline gives CDR1 SNHLY, CDR2 FYNNEI. This CDR3 is CASSASWADTQYF. CDR3 bases: TGTGCCAGCAGTGCCTCATGGGCAGATACGCAGTATTTT.

This clonotype was recorded at least ten times. The chain couples TRBV2 to TRBJ2-1; D is ambiguous. This CDR3 contains 16 residues. Trimming stripped 4 bases from V and 0 bases from J, with 13 bases between. The germline CDR1 and CDR2 sequences are SNHLY and FYNNEI. The CDR3 spells CASSATVDSSYNEQFF. The CDR3, as DNA: TGTGCCAGCAGTGCAACAGTGGATAGCTCCTACAATGAGCAGTTCTTC.

The genes are TRBV11-2 and TRBJ2-2, with 11 positions matching TRBD1. Germline values: CDR1 SGHAT, CDR2 FQNNGV. Trimming took 6 bases from V and 4 from J; bases not matched to a gene: 7. There are 16 residues in the CDR3. CDR3 coding DNA: TGTGCCAGCAGACGAGGACAGGGGGCGCTCACCGGGGAGCTGTTTTTT. Protein: CASRRGQGALTGELFF.

This clonotype was counted only a few times. The CDR3 is CASGLDEIDTQYF. CDR3 nucleotide sequence: TGTGCTAGTGGTTTGGACGAAATAGATACGCAGTATTTT. The gene calls are TRBV12-5 and TRBJ2-3; D not certain. CDR3 length equals 13 residues. The germline V gene encodes CDR1 LGHNT and CDR2 FRNRAP. Trimming cost V 1 base and J 5 bases, with 7 bases left between them.

This clonotype was counted many times. The V gene is TRBV20-1, the J gene TRBJ2-2, with TRBD2 matching over 11 bases. The CDR3 spans 15 residues. The V and J ends lost 3 bases and 5 bases, in that order; junction bases with no gene match: 5. Germline CDR1 is DFQATT and CDR2 is SNEGSKA (reference sequence). CDR3 protein: CSASMASGRTGELFF. The CDR3 nucleotides are TGCAGTGCTAGTATGGCTAGCGGGAGGACCGGGGAGCTGTTTTTT.

This clonotype has at least ten counts. V and J are TRBV2 and TRBJ2-7; 9 bases fit TRBD2. From germline, CDR1 is SNHLY and CDR2 FYNNEI. This CDR3 is 15 amino acids long. Trimming cost V 8 bases and J 0 bases; bases outside gene matches: 8. This CDR3 is CASLEGLARSYEQYF. The CDR3 nucleotides are TGTGCCAGCCTGGAAGGACTAGCGCGCTCCTACGAGCAGTACTTC.

The chain uses TRBV12-3 or TRBV12-4 and TRBJ1-1; 8 nucleotides line up with TRBD1. The CDR3 extends over 15 amino acids. V was clipped by 3 bases and J by 2 bases; unmatched bases: 5. In DNA, the CDR3 is TGTGCCAGCAGTTTCAGGGGGCCGAAAAACACTGAAGCTTTCTTT. Its protein is CASSFRGPKNTEAFF.

At least ten counts were recorded for this clonotype. CDR3 bases: TGTGCCAGCAGTTACGGGACAGGGTCTGACTACACCTTC. Translation: CASSYGTGSDYTF. The chain recombines TRBV6-5 with TRBJ1-2, with 9 nucleotides matching TRBD1. The V segment lost 2 bases and the J segment 10 bases; nucleotides outside the gene matches: 5. Germline CDR1 is MNHEY and CDR2 is SVGAGI. The CDR3 runs to 13 residues.

As to this clonotype: The junction departs from germline at one end; a sequencing error may be responsible. The rearrangement uses TRBV7-7 and TRBJ2-2; D not resolved. Germline CDR1 SSHAT, CDR2 FNYEAQ (reference sequence). This CDR3 comprises 15 residues. CDR3: CASSLSGVGAGELFF. The CDR3 DNA reads TGTGCTAGCAGCTTATCAGGCGTGGGCGCCGGGGAGCTGTTTTTT.

This clonotype occurred many times. The chain has TRBV27 and TRBJ1-6; 7 positions agree with TRBD1. Trimming at V came to 5 bases and at J to 10 bases, leaving 8 bases not matched to a gene. Germline V gene lookup returns CDR1 MNHEY and CDR2 SMNVEV (reference sequence). The CDR3 has 14 residues. DNA for the CDR3: TGTGCCAGCAGTCCCGGGACAGAGGCCTCACCCCTCCACTTT. Protein: CASSPGTEASPLHF.

The sample holds many counts of this clonotype. This chain joins TRBV20-1 and TRBJ2-3, with D unclear. The V gene lost 0 bases and the J gene lost 2 bases, with 12 bases spanning the gap. The CDR3 extends over 15 amino acids. Germline values: CDR1 DFQATT, CDR2 SNEGSKA (reference sequence). The CDR3 DNA reads TGCAGTGCTAGAGACCTTCGGACGGCCACAGATACGCAGTATTTT. This encodes CSARDLRTATDTQYF.

This clonotype was detected many times. The V gene is TRBV5-1, the J gene TRBJ2-1, with TRBD1 identical over 7 bases. The CDR3 is 14 residues long. Unmatched junction bases numbered 3, after V lost 0 bases and J lost 6 bases. The germline gives CDR1 SGHRS, CDR2 YFSETQ. CDR3 amino acids: CASSLGDRINEQFF. CDR3 DNA: TGCGCCAGCAGCTTGGGGGACAGAATCAATGAGCAGTTCTTC. The full variable domain, rest sourced from reference TRBV5-1 and TRBJ2-1, is KAGVTQTPRYLIKTRGQQVTLSCSPISGHRSVSWYQQTPGQGLQFLFEYFSETQRNKGNFPGRFSGRQFSNSRSEMNVSTLELGDSALYLCASSLGDRINEQFFGPGTRLTVL.

The table lists this clonotype with many counts. The chain combines TRBV6-2 or TRBV6-3 with TRBJ2-7; D call uncertain. The CDR3 is made up of 14 amino acids. V was shortened by 0 bases and J by 2 bases, with 8 bases between the two germline ends. CDR1 is MNHEY, CDR2 SVGEGT, per germline. DNA of the CDR3: TGTGCCAGCAGTTACTCGATTGGGGCCTACGAGCAGTACTTC. It codes for CASSYSIGAYEQYF.

J is TRBJ1-5 and V is TRBV4-1, with no clear D. The V gene's germline CDR1 is MGHRA and CDR2 YSYEKL. V lost 1 base to trimming and J lost 1 base, with 5 bases between them. The CDR3 runs to 14 residues. The CDR3 nucleotides read TGCGCCAGCAGCCAAGTCGACAGCAATCAGCCCCAGCATTTT. This translates into CASSQVDSNQPQHF.

The CDR3 nucleotides read TGCGCCAGCAGCACTAGCGCCAGCACAGATACGCAGTATTTT. Its translation is CASSTSASTDTQYF. This sequence joins TRBV5-1 and TRBJ2-3; 7 nucleotides agree with TRBD2. Germline values: CDR1 SGHRS, CDR2 YFSETQ. V was clipped by 4 bases and J by 0 bases; unmatched bases: 2. The CDR3 totals 14 residues.

This clonotype was seen ten or more times. V gene TRBV7-9 combines with J gene TRBJ1-1, with D tentatively TRBD1 (5 bases). Germline lookup yields CDR1 SEHNR and CDR2 FQNEAQ (reference sequence). The CDR3 contains 17 residues. V was clipped by 5 bases and J by 1 base, with 20 bases between them. The CDR3 sequence: CASSTLGQGGTNTEAFF. The CDR3 bases are TGTGCCAGCAGCACACTCGGCCAGGGAGGGACGAACACTGAAGCTTTCTTT.

This clonotype was seen at least ten times. The chain joins TRBV19 to TRBJ2-1, with 11 bases fitting TRBD1. CDR1 is LNHDA, CDR2 SQIVND, per germline (reference sequence). The CDR3 contains 15 residues. After removal of 6 bases from V and 6 bases from J, the junction contained 7 bases not matched to a gene. The CDR3 sequence: CASREGQGDVNEQFF. CDR3 sequence (DNA): TGTGCCAGTAGGGAGGGACAGGGGGATGTCAATGAGCAGTTCTTC.

This clonotype was seen only a few times. V gene TRBV11-2 combines with J gene TRBJ2-1; maybe TRBD2 (5 bases). This CDR3 has 15 residues. V lost 1 base and J 8 bases, leaving 15 bases between the germline ends. Per the germline V gene, CDR1 is SGHAT and CDR2 is FQNNGV. The CDR3 DNA reads as TGTGCCAGCAGCTTAGGCAGGACTCCGAGGGATGAGCAGTTCTTC. Its translation: CASSLGRTPRDEQFF.

The V and J genes are TRBV9 and TRBJ1-5; TRBD1 is a possible D gene (5 bases). Trimming cost V 0 bases and J 5 bases, with 12 bases left between them. Looked up from germline, CDR1 is SGDLS and CDR2 is YYNGEE. The CDR3 length is 15 residues. CDR3 in DNA: TGTGCCAGCAGCGTAGGGGGCAGGTTAGATCAGCCCCAGCATTTT. Protein sequence: CASSVGGRLDQPQHF.

This clonotype was seen at least ten times. The chain uses TRBV2 and TRBJ1-2; D uncertain. Germline V gene sequence: CDR1 SNHLY, CDR2 FYNNEI. V lost 3 bases and J lost 4, with 6 bases in between. This CDR3 has 12 amino acids. This CDR3 is CASSDGVYGYTF. In DNA, the CDR3 is TGTGCCAGCAGTGACGGTGTCTATGGCTACACCTTC. Variable domain in full (rest from reference TRBV2 and TRBJ1-2): EPEVTQTPSHQVTQMGQEVILRCVPISNHLYFYWYRQILGQKVEFLVSFYNNEISEKSEIFDDQFSVERPDGSNFTLKIRSTKLEDSAMYFCASSDGVYGYTFGSGTRLTVV.

The chain recombines TRBV10-2 with TRBJ2-7; either TRBD1 or TRBD2 may supply D (6 bases each). V lost 10 bases and J 0 bases, leaving 10 bases between the germline ends. The CDR3 runs to 12 residues. CDR1 is WSHSY, CDR2 SAAADI, per germline. CDR3 protein: CATGGGSYEQYF. The CDR3 coding sequence is TGCGCCACCGGGGGCGGCTCCTACGAGCAGTACTTC.

This clonotype was detected a few times. The genes are TRBV27 and TRBJ1-1; D is perhaps TRBD1 (5 bases). This CDR3 has 15 amino acids. The V gene lost 5 bases and the J gene lost 1 base, with 14 bases spanning the gap. The germline CDR1 and CDR2 sequences are MNHEY and SMNVEV (reference sequence). CDR3 sequence: CASSGADQGNTEAFF. The CDR3 DNA follows: TGTGCCAGCAGTGGTGCCGACCAGGGGAACACTGAAGCTTTCTTT.

This clonotype was counted many times. The gene calls are TRBV11-1 and TRBJ2-3; D perhaps matches TRBD1 (7 bases). Germline values: CDR1 SGHAT, CDR2 FQDESV (reference sequence). The V and J ends lost 5 bases and 2 bases respectively, with 20 bases between them. This CDR3 is 17 amino acids long. The DNA for the CDR3 is TGTGCCAGCAGCCCAGGTTGGCAGGGGGGCCCCACAGATACGCAGTATTTT. It encodes CASSPGWQGGPTDTQYF. Filled out from reference TRBV11-1 and TRBJ2-3, the complete variable domain reads EAEVAQSPRYKITEKSQAVAFWCDPISGHATLYWYRQILGQGPELLVQFQDESVVDDSQLPKDRFSAERLKGVDSTLKIQPAELGDSAMYLCASSPGWQGGPTDTQYFGPGTRLTVL.

Many counts were recorded for this clonotype. This sequence joins TRBV12-3 or TRBV12-4 and TRBJ2-7; TRBD2 matches 8 bases. The CDR3 has 15 amino acids. V lost 6 bases and J lost 1; bases outside the gene matches: 8. CDR3 bases: TGTGCCAGCAGCTTCAGCGGGAGAGCGTCCTACGAGCAGTACTTC. Encoded protein: CASSFSGRASYEQYF.